Detailed here is one TCR beta chain. In the original processing: Scientists estimated how many nucleated cells there were by amplifying reference gene primers. Libraries were prepared by immunoSEQ multiplex PCR; TCRdb keeps only in-frame clonotypes and omits some of them. The V and J calls and clone size come from that table; D and trimming were worked out from the DNA. Of 200,000 or so clones listed, 88% are singletons. This CDR3 has 15 residues. CDR1 and CDR2 (germline): SGHVS, FNYEAQ. V lost 5 bases and J lost 5, with 13 bases in between. These data originate in a study of blood T cell repertoires in COVID-19. Study context: T cells, B-cell-depleted T cells, or PBMCs supplied cDNA or gDNA.

V usage is TRBV7-6 and J usage is TRBJ1-6; possibly TRBD1 for D (6 bases). The TCR was taken from a woman in her fifties or sixties with acute or convalescent COVID-19. What was sequenced was peripheral blood. The CDR3 region has the DNA TGTGCCAGCAGCCGTATCGGGACACATAATTCACCCCTCCACTTT. The encoded protein is CASSRIGTHNSPLHF.